This record concerns one T cell receptor (beta chain) sequence. The data belong to a study of blood T cell repertoires in COVID-19. Whole-study context: COVID-19 samples collected from the United States, Italy and Spain covered acute and convalescent phases. The cDNA or gDNA used as material had been derived from T cells, B-cell-depleted T cells, or PBMCs.

J gave up 1 base and V 6 bases, and 11 bases lay outside the gene matches. Per the germline V gene, CDR1 is LNHDA and CDR2 is SQIVND (reference sequence). This CDR3 is 18 amino acids long. Sequencing was performed with immunoSEQ multiplex PCR; in TCRdb, only in-frame clones are kept and a portion is missing. The repertoire holds a few hundred thousand clones, with roughly 87% as singletons. Source material: peripheral blood. The V and J genes are TRBV19 and TRBJ2-2; 10 bases match TRBD2. The source is a woman in her thirties or forties who had recovered from COVID-19. The CDR3 DNA is TGTGCCAGTAGGGTGGGACTAGCGAGAAAGATGAACACCGGGGAGCTGTTTTTT. It is translated as CASRVGLARKMNTGELFF.